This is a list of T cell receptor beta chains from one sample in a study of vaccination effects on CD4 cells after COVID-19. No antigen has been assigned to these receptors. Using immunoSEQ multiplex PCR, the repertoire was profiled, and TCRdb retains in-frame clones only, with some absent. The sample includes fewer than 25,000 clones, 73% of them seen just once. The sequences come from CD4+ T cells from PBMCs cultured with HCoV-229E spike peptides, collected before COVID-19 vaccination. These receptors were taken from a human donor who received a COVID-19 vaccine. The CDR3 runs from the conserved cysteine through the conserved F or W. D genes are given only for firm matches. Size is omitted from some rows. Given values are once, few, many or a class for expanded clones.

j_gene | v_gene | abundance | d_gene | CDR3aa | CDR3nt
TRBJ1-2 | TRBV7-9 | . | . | CASSLQGVYGYTF | TGTGCCAGCAGCCTCCAAGGGGTATATGGCTACACCTTC
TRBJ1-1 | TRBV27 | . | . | CASSFGGSGTEAFF | TGTGCCAGCAGTTTTGGGGGGAGTGGGACTGAAGCTTTCTTT
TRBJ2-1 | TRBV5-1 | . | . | CASSLEFEQFF | TGCGCCAGCAGCTTGGAATTTGAGCAGTTCTTC
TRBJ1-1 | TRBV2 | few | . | CASRKQGMNTEAFF | TGTGCCAGCAGGAAACAGGGTATGAACACTGAAGCTTTCTTT
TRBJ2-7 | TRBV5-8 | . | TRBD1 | CASSRLSGGNYEQYF | TGTGCCAGCAGTCGACTATCAGGGGGCAACTACGAGCAGTACTTC
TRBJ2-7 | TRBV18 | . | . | CASSPPTAYEQYF | TGTGCCAGCTCACCCCCCACTGCCTACGAGCAGTACTTC
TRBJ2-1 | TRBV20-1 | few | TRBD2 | CSAVAGFEQFF | TGCAGTGCTGTAGCGGGATTTGAGCAGTTCTTC
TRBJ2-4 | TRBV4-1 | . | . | CASSQSNKEIAKNIQYF | TGCGCCAGCAGCCAGTCGAACAAGGAAATAGCCAAAAACATTCAGTACTTC
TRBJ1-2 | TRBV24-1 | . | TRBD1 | CATSLGDRVSGYTF | TGTGCCACCAGTTTGGGGGACAGGGTGAGTGGCTACACCTTC
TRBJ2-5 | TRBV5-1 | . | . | CASSFGQLQETQYF | TGCGCCAGCAGCTTCGGACAGCTCCAAGAGACCCAGTACTTC
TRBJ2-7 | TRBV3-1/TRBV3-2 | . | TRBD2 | CASSQGVAGTYEQYF | TGTGCCAGCAGCCAAGGGGTAGCGGGTACCTACGAGCAGTACTTC
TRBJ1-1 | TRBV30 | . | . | CAWTPLGTRTEAFF | TGTGCCTGGACCCCATTAGGGACGCGGACTGAAGCTTTCTTT
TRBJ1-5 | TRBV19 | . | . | CASSKHRDFSNQPQHF | TGTGCCAGTAGTAAACACCGGGACTTTAGCAATCAGCCCCAGCATTTT
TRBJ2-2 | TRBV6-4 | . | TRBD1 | CASRQGETTGELFF | TGTGCCAGCAGACAGGGGGAGACCACCGGGGAGCTGTTTTTT
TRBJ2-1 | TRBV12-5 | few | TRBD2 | CASAPGLDYNEQFF | TGTGCTAGTGCCCCGGGACTAGATTACAATGAGCAGTTCTTC
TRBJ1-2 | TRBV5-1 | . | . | CASSLRGRPNYGYTF | TGCGCCAGCAGCTTGAGGGGCAGACCTAACTATGGCTACACCTTC